This T cell receptor beta chain originates from a study of blood T cell repertoires in COVID-19. Across the whole study: Samples of COVID-19 (acute and convalescent) were obtained from the United States, Italy and Spain. T cells, B-cell-depleted T cells, or PBMCs provided the cDNA or gDNA that served as material.

In the authors' methods: Nucleated cell number was recorded as an estimate derived from reference gene primer amplification. Sequencing used immunoSEQ multiplex PCR; TCRdb keeps in-frame clones, though not all of them. That table supplies the V and J calls and clone size; D and trimming were determined from the DNA. Of hundreds of thousands of clones listed, 83% are singletons. The CDR3 covers 13 residues. Per the germline V gene, CDR1 is MDHEN and CDR2 is SYDVKM. Trimming took off 3 bases at V and 5 bases at J, with 8 bases between the two ends. The sequenced sample consisted of peripheral blood. This TCR was sampled from a woman aged 50 to 60 who had recovered from COVID-19. V and J are TRBV28 and TRBJ2-1; no firm D call. CDR3 sequence reads: CASSFGHNNEQFF. The CDR3 nucleotides read TGTGCCAGCAGTTTTGGGCATAACAATGAGCAGTTCTTC.